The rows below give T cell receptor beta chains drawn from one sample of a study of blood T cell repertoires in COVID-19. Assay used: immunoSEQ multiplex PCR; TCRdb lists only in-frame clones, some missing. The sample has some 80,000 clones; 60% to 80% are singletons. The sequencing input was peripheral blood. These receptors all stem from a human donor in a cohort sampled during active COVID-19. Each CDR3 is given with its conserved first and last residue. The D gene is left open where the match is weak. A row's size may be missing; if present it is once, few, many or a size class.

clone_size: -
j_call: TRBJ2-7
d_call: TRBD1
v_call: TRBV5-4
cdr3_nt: TGTGCCAGCAGCACGGACAGGGGCGAGCAGTACTTC
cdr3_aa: CASSTDRGEQYF

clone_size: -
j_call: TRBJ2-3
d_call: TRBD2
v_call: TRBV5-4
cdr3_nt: TGTGCCAGCAGCTTGGGCGGCGGGGGGGCCTGGTATTTT
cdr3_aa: CASSLGGGGAWYF

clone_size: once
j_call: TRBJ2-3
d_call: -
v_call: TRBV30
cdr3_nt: TGTGCCTGGAGGAATAGGTGGGGGGTTAGCACAGATACGCAGTATTTT
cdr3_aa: CAWRNRWGVSTDTQYF

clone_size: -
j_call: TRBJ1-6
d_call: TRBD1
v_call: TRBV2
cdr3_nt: TGTGCCAGCAGTGGGGACAGGGGGAACTCACCCCTCCACTTT
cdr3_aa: CASSGDRGNSPLHF

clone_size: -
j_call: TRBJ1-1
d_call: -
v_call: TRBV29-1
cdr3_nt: TGCAGCGTTGAAGATCCGGACACATGGAACACTGAAGCTTTCTTT
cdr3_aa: CSVEDPDTWNTEAFF

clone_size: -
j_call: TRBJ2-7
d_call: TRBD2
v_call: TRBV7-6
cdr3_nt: TGTGCCAGCAGCTTAGCAGCGGGGGACGGGGAGATTGGTGACTACGAGCAGTACTTC
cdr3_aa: CASSLAAGDGEIGDYEQYF

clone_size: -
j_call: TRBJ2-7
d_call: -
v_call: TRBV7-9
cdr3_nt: TGTGCCAGCAGCTTAGGACGGGAATACGAGCAGTACTTC
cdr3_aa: CASSLGREYEQYF

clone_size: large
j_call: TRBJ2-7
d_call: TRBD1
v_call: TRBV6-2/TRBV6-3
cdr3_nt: TGTGCCAGCAGTCCCTCAGGGGGCGAGCAGTACTTC
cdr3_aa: CASSPSGGEQYF

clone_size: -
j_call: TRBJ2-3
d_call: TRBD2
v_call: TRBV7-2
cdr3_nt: TGTGCCAGCAGCTTGTGGACTAGCGGGGACATCACAGATACGCAGTATTTT
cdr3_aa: CASSLWTSGDITDTQYF

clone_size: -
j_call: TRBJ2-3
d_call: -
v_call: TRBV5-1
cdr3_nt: TGCGCCAGCAGCTTCTCAGGGGGCACAGATACGCAGTATTTT
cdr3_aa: CASSFSGGTDTQYF

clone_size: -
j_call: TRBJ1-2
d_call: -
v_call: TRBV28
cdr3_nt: TGTGCCAGCAGTAGAGGAACTAAGAGCTATGGCTACACCTTC
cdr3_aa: CASSRGTKSYGYTF

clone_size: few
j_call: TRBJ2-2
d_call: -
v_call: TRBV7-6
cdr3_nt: TGTGCCAGCAGCCAAAGGGACAAATGGGAGCTGTTTTTT
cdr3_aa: CASSQRDKWELFF

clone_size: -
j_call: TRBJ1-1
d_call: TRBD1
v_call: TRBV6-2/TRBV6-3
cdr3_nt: TGTGCCAGCAGTTACACACAGGGGGGAGCTTTCTTT
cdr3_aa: CASSYTQGGAFF

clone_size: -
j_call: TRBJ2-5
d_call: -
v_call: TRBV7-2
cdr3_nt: TGTGCCAGCAGCCCCAGGGGGGTCGGACAAGAGACCCAGTACTTC
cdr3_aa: CASSPRGVGQETQYF

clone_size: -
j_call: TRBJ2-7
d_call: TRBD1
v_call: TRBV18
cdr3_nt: TGTGCCAGCTCACCTATCCCGGTTGTATCAGGGACAGGGGCCTACGAGCAGTACTTC
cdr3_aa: CASSPIPVVSGTGAYEQYF

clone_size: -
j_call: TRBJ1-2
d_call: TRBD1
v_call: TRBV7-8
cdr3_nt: TGTGCCAGCAGCTTAGGACAGGGCCTAGGAACTAACTATGGCTACACCTTC
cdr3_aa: CASSLGQGLGTNYGYTF

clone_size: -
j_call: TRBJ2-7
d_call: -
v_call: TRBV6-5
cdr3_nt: TGTGCCAGCAAACACCACTCCTACGAGCAGTACTTC
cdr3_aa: CASKHHSYEQYF

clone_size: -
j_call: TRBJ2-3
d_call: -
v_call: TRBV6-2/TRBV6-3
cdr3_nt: TGTGCCAGCAGTTACTCAGGTAGCCCCGATACGCAGTATTTT
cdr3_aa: CASSYSGSPDTQYF

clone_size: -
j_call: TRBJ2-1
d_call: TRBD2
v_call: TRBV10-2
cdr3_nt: TGCGCCAGCACCCCCGGGACTAGCGGTTACAATGAGCAGTTCTTC
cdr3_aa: CASTPGTSGYNEQFF

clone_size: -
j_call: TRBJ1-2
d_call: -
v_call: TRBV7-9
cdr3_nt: TGTGCCAGCAGCCCATCATCGTGGCAGGGGAATGGCTACACCTTC
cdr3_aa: CASSPSSWQGNGYTF

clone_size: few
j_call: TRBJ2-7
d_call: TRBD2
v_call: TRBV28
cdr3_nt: TGTGCCAGCAGTTTGGGCCCTTTTGTAGCGGGGGCCGGGGAGCAGTACTTC
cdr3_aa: CASSLGPFVAGAGEQYF

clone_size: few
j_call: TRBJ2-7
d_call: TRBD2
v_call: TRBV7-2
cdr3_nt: TGTGCCAGCAGCTCCTCTAGGGGAGGGGAGCAGTACTTC
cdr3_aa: CASSSSRGGEQYF

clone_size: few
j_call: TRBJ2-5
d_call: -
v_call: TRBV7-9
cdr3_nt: TGTGCCAGCAGATATACGGGACTGGGACAAGAGACCCAGTACTTC
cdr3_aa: CASRYTGLGQETQYF